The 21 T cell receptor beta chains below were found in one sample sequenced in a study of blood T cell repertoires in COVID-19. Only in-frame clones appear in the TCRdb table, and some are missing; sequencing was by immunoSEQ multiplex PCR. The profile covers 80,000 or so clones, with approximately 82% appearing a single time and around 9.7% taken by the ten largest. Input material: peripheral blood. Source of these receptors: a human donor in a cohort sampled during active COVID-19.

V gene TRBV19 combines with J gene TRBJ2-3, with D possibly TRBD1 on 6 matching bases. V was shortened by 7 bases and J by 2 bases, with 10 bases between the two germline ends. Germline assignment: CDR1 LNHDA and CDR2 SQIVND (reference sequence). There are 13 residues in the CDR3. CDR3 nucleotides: TGTGCCAGTAATATGGGGGCCACAGATACGCAGTATTTT. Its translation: CASNMGATDTQYF.

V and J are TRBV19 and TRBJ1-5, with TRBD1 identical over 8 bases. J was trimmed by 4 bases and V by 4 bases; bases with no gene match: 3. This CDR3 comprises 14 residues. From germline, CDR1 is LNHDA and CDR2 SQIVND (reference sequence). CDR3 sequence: CASSTRQGNQPQHF. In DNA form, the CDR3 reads TGTGCCAGTAGTACTCGACAGGGGAATCAGCCCCAGCATTTT.

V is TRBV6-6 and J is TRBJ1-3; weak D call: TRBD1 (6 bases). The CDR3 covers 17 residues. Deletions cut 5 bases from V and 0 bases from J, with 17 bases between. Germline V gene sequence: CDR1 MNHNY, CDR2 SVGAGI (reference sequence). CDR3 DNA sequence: TGTGCCAGCAGTCAATCCTTACAGGGTTTCTCTGGAAACACCATATATTTT. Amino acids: CASSQSLQGFSGNTIYF.

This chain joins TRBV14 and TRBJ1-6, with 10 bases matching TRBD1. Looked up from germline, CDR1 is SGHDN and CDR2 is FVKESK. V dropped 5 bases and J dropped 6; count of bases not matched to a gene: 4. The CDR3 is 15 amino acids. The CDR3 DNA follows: TGTGCCAGCAGCTTAGGGACAGGGGCTAATTCACCCCTCCACTTT. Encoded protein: CASSLGTGANSPLHF.

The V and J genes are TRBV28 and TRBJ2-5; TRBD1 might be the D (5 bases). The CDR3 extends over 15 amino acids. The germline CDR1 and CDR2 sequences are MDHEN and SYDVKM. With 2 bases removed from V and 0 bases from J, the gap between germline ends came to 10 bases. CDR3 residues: CASSLGKGYQETQYF. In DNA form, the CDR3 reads TGTGCCAGCAGTTTAGGAAAGGGGTACCAAGAGACCCAGTACTTC. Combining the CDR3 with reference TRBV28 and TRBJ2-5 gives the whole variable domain DVKVTQSSRYLVKRTGEKVFLECVQDMDHENMFWYRQDPGLGLRLIYFSYDVKMKEKGDIPEGYSVSREKKERFSLILESASTNQTSMYLCASSLGKGYQETQYFGPGTRLLVL.

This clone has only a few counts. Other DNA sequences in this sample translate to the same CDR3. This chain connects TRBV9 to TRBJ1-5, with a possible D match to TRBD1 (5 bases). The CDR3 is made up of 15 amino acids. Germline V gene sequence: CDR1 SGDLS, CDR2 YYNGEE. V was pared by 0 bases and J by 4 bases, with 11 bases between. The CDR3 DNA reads TGTGCCAGCAGCGTAGGGCAGGGAGGGAATCAGCCCCAGCATTTT. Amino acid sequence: CASSVGQGGNQPQHF.

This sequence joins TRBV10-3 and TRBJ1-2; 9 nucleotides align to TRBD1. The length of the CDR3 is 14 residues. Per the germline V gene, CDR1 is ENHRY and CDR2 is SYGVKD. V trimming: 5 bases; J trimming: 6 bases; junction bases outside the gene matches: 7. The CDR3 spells CAISKRDRDNGYTF. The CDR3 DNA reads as TGTGCCATCAGTAAAAGGGACAGGGATAATGGCTACACCTTC.

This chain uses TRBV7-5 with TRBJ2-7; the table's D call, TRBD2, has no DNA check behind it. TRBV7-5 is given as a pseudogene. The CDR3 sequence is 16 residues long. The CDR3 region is CVRSFLAGGPPYEQYF. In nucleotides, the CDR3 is TGTGTCAGAAGCTTCTTAGCGGGGGGCCCCCCCTACGAGCAGTACTTC.

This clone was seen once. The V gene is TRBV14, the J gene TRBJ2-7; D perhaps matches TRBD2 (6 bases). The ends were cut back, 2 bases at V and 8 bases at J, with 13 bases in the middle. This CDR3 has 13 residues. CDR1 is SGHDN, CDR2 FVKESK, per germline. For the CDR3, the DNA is TGTGCCAGCAGCCAACCCGGGGGTTCGAAGCAGTACTTC. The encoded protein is CASSQPGGSKQYF.

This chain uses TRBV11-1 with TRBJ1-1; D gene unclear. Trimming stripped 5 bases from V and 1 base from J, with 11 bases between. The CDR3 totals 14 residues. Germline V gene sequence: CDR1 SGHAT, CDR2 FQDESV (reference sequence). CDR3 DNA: TGTGCCAGCAGCCCGACGGGAGCGAACACTGAAGCTTTCTTT. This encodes CASSPTGANTEAFF.

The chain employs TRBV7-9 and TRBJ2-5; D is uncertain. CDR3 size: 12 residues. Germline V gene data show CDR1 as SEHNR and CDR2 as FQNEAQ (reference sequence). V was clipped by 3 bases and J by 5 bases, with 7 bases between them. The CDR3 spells CASSFKSETQYF. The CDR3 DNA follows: TGTGCCAGCAGCTTTAAATCGGAGACCCAGTACTTC.

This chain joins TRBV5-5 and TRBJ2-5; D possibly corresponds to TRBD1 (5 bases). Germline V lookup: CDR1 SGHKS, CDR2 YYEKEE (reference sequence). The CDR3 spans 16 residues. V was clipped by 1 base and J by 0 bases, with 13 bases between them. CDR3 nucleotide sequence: TGTGCCAGCAGCTTGATCCAGGGTCGGGACCAAGAGACCCAGTACTTC. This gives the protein CASSLIQGRDQETQYF.

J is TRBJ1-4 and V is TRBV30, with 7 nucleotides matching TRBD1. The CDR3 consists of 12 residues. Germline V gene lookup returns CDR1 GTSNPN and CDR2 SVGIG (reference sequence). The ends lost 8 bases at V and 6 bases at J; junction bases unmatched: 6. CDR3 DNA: TGTGCCCAAAGACAGGGTTATGAAAAACTGTTTTTT. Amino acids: CAQRQGYEKLFF.

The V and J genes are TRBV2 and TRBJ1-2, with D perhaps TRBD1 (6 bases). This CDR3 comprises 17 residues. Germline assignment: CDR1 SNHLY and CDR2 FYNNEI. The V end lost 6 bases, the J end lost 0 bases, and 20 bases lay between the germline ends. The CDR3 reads CASSRTEPLVANYGYTF. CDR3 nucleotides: TGTGCCAGCAGCCGGACAGAACCGTTAGTTGCTAACTATGGCTACACCTTC.

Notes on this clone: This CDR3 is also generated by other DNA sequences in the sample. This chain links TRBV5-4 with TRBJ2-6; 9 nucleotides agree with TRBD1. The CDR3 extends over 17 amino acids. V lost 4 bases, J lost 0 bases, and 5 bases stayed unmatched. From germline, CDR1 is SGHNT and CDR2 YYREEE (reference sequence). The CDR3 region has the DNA TGTGCCAGCAGCCCGGGGGACAGGGTCTCTGGGGCCAACGTCCTGACTTTC. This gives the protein CASSPGDRVSGANVLTF.

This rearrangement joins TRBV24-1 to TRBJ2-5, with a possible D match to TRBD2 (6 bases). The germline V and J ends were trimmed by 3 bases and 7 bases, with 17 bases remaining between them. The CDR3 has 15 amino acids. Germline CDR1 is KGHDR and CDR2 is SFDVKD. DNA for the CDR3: TGTGCCACCAGTGATCCCGGGACTCCCCCCGGGACCCAGTACTTC. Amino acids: CATSDPGTPPGTQYF.

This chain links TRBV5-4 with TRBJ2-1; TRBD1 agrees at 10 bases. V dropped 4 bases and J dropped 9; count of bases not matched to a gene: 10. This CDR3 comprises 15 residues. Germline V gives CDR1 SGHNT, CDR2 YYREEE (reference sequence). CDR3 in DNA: TGTGCCAGCAGCCTCCGGGACAGGGGAGGTGCTGAGCAGTTCTTC. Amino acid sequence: CASSLRDRGGAEQFF.

The CDR3 DNA follows: TGTGCCTGGACCAAGGGACGGGGGGCCTGGGAGCAGTACTTC. Translating it yields CAWTKGRGAWEQYF. This sequence joins TRBV30 and TRBJ2-7, with D maybe TRBD2 (7 bases). Trimming shortened V by 4 bases and J by 7 bases, and 20 bases separated the two germline ends. CDR1 and CDR2 (germline): GTSNPN, SVGIG (reference sequence). CDR3 length: 14 amino acids.

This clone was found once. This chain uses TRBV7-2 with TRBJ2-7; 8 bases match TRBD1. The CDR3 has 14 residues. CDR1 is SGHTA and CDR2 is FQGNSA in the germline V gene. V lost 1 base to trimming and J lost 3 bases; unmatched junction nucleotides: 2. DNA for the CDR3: TGTGCCAGCAGCTTAGGGACAGGGAGCTACGAGCAGTACTTC. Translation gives CASSLGTGSYEQYF.

CDR3: CASSLSGLAASTDTQYF. DNA of the CDR3: TGTGCCAGCTCACTATCCGGACTAGCGGCTAGCACAGATACGCAGTATTTT. The chain joins TRBV18 to TRBJ2-3; 10 bases are a match to TRBD2. CDR1 and CDR2 from the germline V gene are KGHSH and LQKENI. The CDR3 is 17 amino acids. The J segment lost 0 bases and the V segment lost 4 bases, leaving 7 bases of the junction unmatched.

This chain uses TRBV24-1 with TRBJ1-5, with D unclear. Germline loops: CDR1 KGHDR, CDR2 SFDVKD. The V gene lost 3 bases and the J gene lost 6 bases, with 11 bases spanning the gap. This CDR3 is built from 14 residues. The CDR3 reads CATSDEGSAQPQHF. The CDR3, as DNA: TGTGCCACCAGTGATGAGGGCAGCGCTCAGCCCCAGCATTTT.